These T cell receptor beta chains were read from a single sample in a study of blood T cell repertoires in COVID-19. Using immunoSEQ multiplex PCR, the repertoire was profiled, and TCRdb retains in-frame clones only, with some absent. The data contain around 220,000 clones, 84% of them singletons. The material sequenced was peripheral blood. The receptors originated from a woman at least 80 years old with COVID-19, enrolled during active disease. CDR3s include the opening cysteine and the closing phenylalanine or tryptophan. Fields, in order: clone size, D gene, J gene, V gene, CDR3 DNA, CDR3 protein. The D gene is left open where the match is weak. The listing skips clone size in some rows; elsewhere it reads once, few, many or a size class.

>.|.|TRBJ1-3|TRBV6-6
TGTGCCAGCAGTGACAGTCCTTTCTCTGGAAACACCATATATTTT
CASSDSPFSGNTIYF
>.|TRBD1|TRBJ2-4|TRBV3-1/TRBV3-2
TGTGCCAGCAGTCATCTTGAGCCTGGACAGGCAGAAAACATTCAGTACTTC
CASSHLEPGQAENIQYF
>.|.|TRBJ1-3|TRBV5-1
TGCGCCAGCAGCTTGGACGGTGGGGGCACCGGAAACACCATATATTTT
CASSLDGGGTGNTIYF
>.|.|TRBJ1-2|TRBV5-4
TGTGCCAGCAGCTTGGATCGGGGTAACTATGGCTACACCTTC
CASSLDRGNYGYTF
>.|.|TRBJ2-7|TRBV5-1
TGCGCCAGCAGCTCCGGTCAGGGTAGGGGCGAGCAGTACTTC
CASSSGQGRGEQYF
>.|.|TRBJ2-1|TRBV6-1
TGTGCCAGCAGTGATGGTAGCCAGGGCCGCAATGAGCAGTTCTTC
CASSDGSQGRNEQFF
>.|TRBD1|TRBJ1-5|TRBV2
TGTGCCAGCAGGGGAGACAGGGGTGGCAATCAGCCCCAGCATTTT
CASRGDRGGNQPQHF
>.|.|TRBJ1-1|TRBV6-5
TGTGCCAGCCGCGGGAGGTCGGACACTGAAGCTTTCTTT
CASRGRSDTEAFF
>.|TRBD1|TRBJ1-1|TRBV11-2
TGTGCCAGCAGCCGGGACAGGGAAAATGAAGCTTTCTTT
CASSRDRENEAFF
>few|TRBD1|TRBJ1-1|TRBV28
TGTGCCAGCAGGACATACAGGGGGCTCGGCACTGAAGCTTTCTTT
CASRTYRGLGTEAFF